One T cell receptor (beta chain) is described in this entry. Its antigen is not known. Losses at the gene ends were 2 bases for V and 6 bases for J; bases not matched to a gene: 11. Germline V CDR1 and CDR2: KGHSH, LQKENI. The CDR3 sequence is 16 residues long. Vbeta (60) and Jbeta (13) primers were used in the PCR. Generated by immunoSEQ multiplex PCR, the TCRdb table keeps only in-frame clones and is missing some. The table shows roughly 180,000 clones, with 80% to 85% occurring only once. These data come from a study of cytomegalovirus exposure and HLA in healthy donors. General study points: As a later analysis showed, a missense DCLRE1C variant was linked to trimming of TCR beta V- and J-genes.

The sequence was obtained from a man aged 25 to 40 in good health and CMV-seronegative. The chain links TRBV18 to TRBJ1-1; 8 positions agree with TRBD1. The sequencing input was PBMCs. The CDR3 bases are TGTGCCAGCTCACCAAGGGCAGGGGGCTGGGGATCTGAAGCTTTCTTT. As protein: CASSPRAGGWGSEAFF.